The 12 T cell receptor beta chains presented below share a single source sample, sequenced in a study of fetal regulatory T cell absence and autoimmunity. The method was immunoSEQ multiplex PCR; TCRdb's version includes in-frame clones alone and lacks a portion of them. This table holds about 50,000 clones, about 79% found once. The sequencing sample was made of cord blood. These receptors all stem from a newborn boy with IPEX syndrome.

V gene TRBV27 combines with J gene TRBJ1-2, with 8 bases matching TRBD1. V lost 4 bases, J lost 5 bases, and 6 bases stayed unmatched. The CDR3 runs 14 residues. Germline CDR1 MNHEY, CDR2 SMNVEV (reference sequence). CDR3 protein: CASSYTGGVYGYTF. Here the CDR3 DNA reads TGTGCCAGCAGTTATACAGGGGGGGTTTATGGCTACACCTTC.

This sequence joins TRBV6-5 and TRBJ1-2, with TRBD1 identical over 8 bases. The CDR3 totals 13 residues. The germline V gene has CDR1 MNHEY and CDR2 SVGAGI. V gave up 6 bases and J gave up 4 bases; unmatched junction bases: 4. This chain's CDR3 is CASRPDRVYGYTF. CDR3 nucleotide sequence: TGTGCCAGCAGACCGGACAGGGTCTATGGCTACACCTTC.

J is TRBJ2-1 and V is TRBV5-1; D unresolved. Germline CDR1 reads SGHRS; CDR2 reads YFSETQ. Trimming took 0 bases from V and 3 from J, leaving 7 bases between them. The CDR3 loop spans 14 amino acids. CDR3 in amino acids: CASSLESYYNEQFF. The CDR3, as DNA: TGCGCCAGCAGCTTGGAGAGCTACTACAATGAGCAGTTCTTC.

This chain links TRBV5-4 with TRBJ2-4; 8 nucleotides match TRBD1. Germline-derived CDR1 and CDR2 are SGHNT and YYREEE (reference sequence). This CDR3 spans 17 amino acids. Unmatched junction bases numbered 10, after V lost 3 bases and J lost 2 bases. The CDR3 DNA is TGTGCCAGCAGCTACGAGGACAGGGAAGAGACCAAAAACATTCAGTACTTC. Translation gives CASSYEDREETKNIQYF. The full variable domain, completed using reference TRBV5-4 and TRBJ2-4, is ETGVTQSPTHLIKTRGQQVTLRCSSQSGHNTVSWYQQALGQGPQFIFQYYREEENGRGNFPPRFSGLQFPNYSSELNVNALELDDSALYLCASSYEDREETKNIQYFGAGTRLSVL.

The V gene is TRBV10-3, the J gene TRBJ2-2, with no clear D. V was pared by 4 bases and J by 1 base, with 7 bases between. The germline V gene encodes CDR1 ENHRY and CDR2 SYGVKD. The CDR3 runs 14 residues. This CDR3 is CAISVQGNTGELFF. For the CDR3, the DNA is TGTGCCATCAGTGTTCAAGGGAACACCGGGGAGCTGTTTTTT.

This clone has just a few counts. The gene calls are TRBV19 and TRBJ2-7; 9 bases match TRBD1. CDR1 and CDR2 from the germline V gene are LNHDA and SQIVND (reference sequence). The length of the CDR3 is 14 residues. V lost 4 bases and J lost 6; bases outside the gene matches: 7. The CDR3 sequence: CASSTGTGSGEQYF. In DNA form, the CDR3 reads TGTGCCAGTAGTACCGGGACAGGGAGTGGCGAGCAGTACTTC. The full variable domain, with the rest looked up from reference TRBV19 and TRBJ2-7, is DGGITQSPKYLFRKEGQNVTLSCEQNLNHDAMYWYRQDPGQGLRLIYYSQIVNDFQKGDIAEGYSVSREKKESFPLTVTSAQKNPTAFYLCASSTGTGSGEQYFGPGTRLTVT.

This chain uses TRBV30 with TRBJ2-5; TRBD1 agrees at 7 bases. The CDR3 contains 12 residues. The trim removed 5 bases at V and 0 bases at J, leaving 0 bases unmatched. Germline V gives CDR1 GTSNPN, CDR2 SVGIG (reference sequence). In DNA, the CDR3 is TGTGCCTGGGACAGGGACCAAGAGACCCAGTACTTC. Translation gives CAWDRDQETQYF. Together with reference TRBV30 and TRBJ2-5, the CDR3 gives the full variable domain: SQTIHQWPATLVQPVGSPLSLECTVEGTSNPNLYWYRQAAGRGLQLLFYSVGIGQISSEVPQNLSASRPQDRQFILSSKKLLLSDSGFYLCAWDRDQETQYFGPGTRLLVL.

This clone was picked up one time. The gene calls are TRBV29-1 and TRBJ2-1, with D possibly called TRBD1 or TRBD2 (5 bases each). This CDR3 comprises 14 residues. Trimming pared 7 bases from V and 6 bases from J, leaving 19 bases between. Germline assignment: CDR1 SQVTM and CDR2 ANQGSEA. The chain's CDR3 is CSGLEDRGVNEQFF. The CDR3 nucleotides are TGCAGCGGCCTTGAGGACCGAGGGGTCAATGAGCAGTTCTTC.

The chain couples TRBV4-1 to TRBJ1-1, with a possible D match to TRBD1 (6 bases). Per germline, CDR1 MGHRA and CDR2 YSYEKL. This CDR3 has 14 amino acids. V was shortened by 3 bases and J by 3 bases, with 11 bases between the two germline ends. This CDR3 reads CASSQGAGDTEAFF. CDR3 coding DNA: TGCGCCAGCAGCCAGGGGGCAGGCGACACTGAAGCTTTCTTT.

The chain combines TRBV10-2 with TRBJ2-7, with D perhaps assigned TRBD1 or TRBD2 (6 bases each). V was trimmed by 0 bases and J by 4 bases, leaving 16 bases between them. CDR3 length: 16 amino acids. Germline V CDR1 and CDR2: WSHSY, SAAADI. The CDR3 sequence is CASSESTTGATYEQYF. The CDR3 DNA follows: TGCGCCAGCAGTGAGTCGACCACGGGGGCGACATACGAGCAGTACTTC.

The chain carries TRBV4-3 and TRBJ1-2; TRBD1 matches 9 bases. The V segment lost 4 bases and the J segment 2 bases; nucleotides outside the gene matches: 5. Germline CDR1 reads LGHNA; CDR2 reads YSLEER. The length of the CDR3 is 15 residues. CDR3: CASSLWGQGNYGYTF. The CDR3 DNA follows: TGCGCCAGCAGCCTCTGGGGACAGGGCAACTATGGCTACACCTTC.

The gene calls are TRBV5-5 and TRBJ2-7; D uncertain. Germline CDR1 SGHKS, CDR2 YYEKEE (reference sequence). The length of the CDR3 is 12 residues. Between the trimmed V and J ends, which lost 0 bases and 5 bases, there was a span of 6 bases. This CDR3 is CASSLEVDEQYF. The DNA of the CDR3 is TGTGCCAGCAGCTTGGAAGTGGACGAGCAGTACTTC.